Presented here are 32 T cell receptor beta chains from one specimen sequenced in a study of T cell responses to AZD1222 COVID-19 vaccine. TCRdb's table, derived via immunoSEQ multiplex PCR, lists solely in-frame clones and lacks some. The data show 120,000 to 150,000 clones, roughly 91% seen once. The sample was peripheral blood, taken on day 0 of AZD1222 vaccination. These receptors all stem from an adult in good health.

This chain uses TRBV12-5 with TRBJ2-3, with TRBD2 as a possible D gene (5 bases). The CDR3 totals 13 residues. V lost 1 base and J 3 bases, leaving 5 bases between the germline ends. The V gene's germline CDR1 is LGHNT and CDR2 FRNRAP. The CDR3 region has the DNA TGTGCTAGTGGTTTGGGCGGGACAGATACGCAGTATTTT. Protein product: CASGLGGTDTQYF.

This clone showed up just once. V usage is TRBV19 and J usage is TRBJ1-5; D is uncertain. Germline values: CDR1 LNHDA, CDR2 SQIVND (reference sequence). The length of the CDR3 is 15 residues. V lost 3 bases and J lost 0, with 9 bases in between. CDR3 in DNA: TGTGCCAGTAGTATCGGACTCTATAGCAATCAGCCCCAGCATTTT. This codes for CASSIGLYSNQPQHF.

The CDR3 reads CASIQPGTGGYGYTF. CDR3 sequence (DNA): TGTGCCAGCATCCAACCCGGGACAGGGGGCTATGGCTACACCTTC. The chain recombines TRBV6-6 with TRBJ1-2, with 11 bases matching TRBD1. The CDR3 extends over 15 amino acids. The germline V gene has CDR1 MNHNY and CDR2 SVGAGI (reference sequence). Trimming took 7 bases from V and 4 from J; bases not matched to a gene: 8.

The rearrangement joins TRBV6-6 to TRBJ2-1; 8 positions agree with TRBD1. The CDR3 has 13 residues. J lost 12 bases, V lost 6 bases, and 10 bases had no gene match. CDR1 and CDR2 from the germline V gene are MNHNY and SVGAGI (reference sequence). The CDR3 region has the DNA TGTGCCAGCAGCGTCCTTCAAGGGACAGGGCAGTTCTTC. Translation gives CASSVLQGTGQFF.

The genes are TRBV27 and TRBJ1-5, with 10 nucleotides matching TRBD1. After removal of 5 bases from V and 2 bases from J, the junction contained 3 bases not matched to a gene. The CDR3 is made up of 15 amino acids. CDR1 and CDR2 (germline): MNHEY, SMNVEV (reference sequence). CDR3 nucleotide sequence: TGTGCCAGCAGTGACAGGGGGCTTGGCAATCAGCCCCAGCATTTT. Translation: CASSDRGLGNQPQHF.

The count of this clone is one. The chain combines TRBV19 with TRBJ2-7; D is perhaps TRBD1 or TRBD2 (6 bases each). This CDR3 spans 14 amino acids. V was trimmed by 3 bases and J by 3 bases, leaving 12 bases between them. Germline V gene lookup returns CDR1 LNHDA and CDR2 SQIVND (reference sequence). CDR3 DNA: TGTGCCAGTAGTATTACCGGGGGCTTCTACGAGCAGTACTTC. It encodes CASSITGGFYEQYF.

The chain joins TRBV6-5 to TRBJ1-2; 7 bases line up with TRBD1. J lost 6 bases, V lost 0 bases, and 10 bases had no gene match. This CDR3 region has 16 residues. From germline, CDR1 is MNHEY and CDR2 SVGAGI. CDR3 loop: CASSYSFGRQGNGYTF. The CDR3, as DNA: TGTGCCAGCAGTTACTCGTTCGGTAGACAGGGAAATGGCTACACCTTC.

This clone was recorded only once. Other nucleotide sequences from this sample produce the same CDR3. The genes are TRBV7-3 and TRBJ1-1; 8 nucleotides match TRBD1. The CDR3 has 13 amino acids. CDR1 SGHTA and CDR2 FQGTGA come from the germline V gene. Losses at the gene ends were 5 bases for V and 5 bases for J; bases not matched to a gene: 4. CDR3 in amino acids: CASSPQGGTEAFF. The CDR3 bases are TGTGCCAGCAGCCCACAGGGGGGGACTGAAGCTTTCTTT.

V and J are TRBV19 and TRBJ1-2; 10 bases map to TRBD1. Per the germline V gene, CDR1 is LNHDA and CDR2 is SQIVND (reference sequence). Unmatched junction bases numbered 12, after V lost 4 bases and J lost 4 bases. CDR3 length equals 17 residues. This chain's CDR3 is CASSNPWRQGAAYGYTF. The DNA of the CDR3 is TGTGCCAGTAGTAACCCCTGGAGACAGGGGGCAGCCTATGGCTACACCTTC. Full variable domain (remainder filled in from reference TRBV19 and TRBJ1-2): DGGITQSPKYLFRKEGQNVTLSCEQNLNHDAMYWYRQDPGQGLRLIYYSQIVNDFQKGDIAEGYSVSREKKESFPLTVTSAQKNPTAFYLCASSNPWRQGAAYGYTFGSGTRLTVV.

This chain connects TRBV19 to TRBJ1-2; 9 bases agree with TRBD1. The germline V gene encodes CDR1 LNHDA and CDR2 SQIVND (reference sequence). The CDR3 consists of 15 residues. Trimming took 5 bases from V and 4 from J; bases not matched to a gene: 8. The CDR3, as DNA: TGTGCCAGTAGTTTCCGGGACAGGGCTGGCTATGGCTACACCTTC. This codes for CASSFRDRAGYGYTF.

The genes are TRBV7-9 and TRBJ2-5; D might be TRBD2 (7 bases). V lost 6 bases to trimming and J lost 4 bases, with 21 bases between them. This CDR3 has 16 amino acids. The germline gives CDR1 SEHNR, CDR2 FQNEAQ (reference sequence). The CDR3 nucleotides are TGTGCCAGCAGATGGGGGGCCCTACGGGGGGCAGAGACCCAGTACTTC. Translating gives CASRWGALRGAETQYF.

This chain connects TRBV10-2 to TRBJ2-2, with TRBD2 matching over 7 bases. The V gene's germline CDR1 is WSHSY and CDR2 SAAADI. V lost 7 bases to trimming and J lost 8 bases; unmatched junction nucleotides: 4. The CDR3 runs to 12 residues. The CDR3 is CASTSGGGELFF. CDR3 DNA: TGCGCCAGCACTAGCGGCGGAGGGGAGCTGTTTTTT.

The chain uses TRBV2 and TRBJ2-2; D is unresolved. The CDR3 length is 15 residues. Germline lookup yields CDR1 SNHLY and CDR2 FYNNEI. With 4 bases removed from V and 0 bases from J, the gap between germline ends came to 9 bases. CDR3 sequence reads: CASSVNGANTGELFF. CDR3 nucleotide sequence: TGTGCCAGCAGTGTAAACGGCGCGAACACCGGGGAGCTGTTTTTT.

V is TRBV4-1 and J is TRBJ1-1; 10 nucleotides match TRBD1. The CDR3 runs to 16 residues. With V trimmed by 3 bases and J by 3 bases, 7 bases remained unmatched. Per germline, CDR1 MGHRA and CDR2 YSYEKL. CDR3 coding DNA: TGCGCCAGCAGCCACTCCACGACAGGGGGCCACACTGAAGCTTTCTTT. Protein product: CASSHSTTGGHTEAFF.

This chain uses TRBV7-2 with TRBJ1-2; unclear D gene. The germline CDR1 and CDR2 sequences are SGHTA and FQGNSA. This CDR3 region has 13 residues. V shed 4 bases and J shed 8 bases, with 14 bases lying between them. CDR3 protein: CASSSLTPGGYTF. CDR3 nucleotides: TGTGCCAGCAGCTCTCTTACCCCTGGCGGCTACACCTTC.

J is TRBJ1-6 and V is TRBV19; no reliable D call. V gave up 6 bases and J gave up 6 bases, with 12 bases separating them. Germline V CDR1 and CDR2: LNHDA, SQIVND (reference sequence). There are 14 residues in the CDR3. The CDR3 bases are TGTGCCAGTAGATCCTCCGGGCTTAATTCACCCCTCCACTTT. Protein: CASRSSGLNSPLHF.

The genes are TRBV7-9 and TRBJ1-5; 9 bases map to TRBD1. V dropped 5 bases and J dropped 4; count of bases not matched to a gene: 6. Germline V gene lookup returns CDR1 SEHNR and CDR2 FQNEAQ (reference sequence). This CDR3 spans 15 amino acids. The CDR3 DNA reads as TGTGCCAGCAGCCCGGGACAGGGAGGTAATCAGCCCCAGCATTTT. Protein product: CASSPGQGGNQPQHF.

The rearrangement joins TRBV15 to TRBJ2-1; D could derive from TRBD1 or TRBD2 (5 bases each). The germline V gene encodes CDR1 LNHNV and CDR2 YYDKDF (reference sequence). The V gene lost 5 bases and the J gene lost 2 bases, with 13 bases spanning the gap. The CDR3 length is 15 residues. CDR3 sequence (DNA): TGTGCCACCAGCCCCGGGACCGCCGCCTACAATGAGCAGTTCTTC. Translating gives CATSPGTAAYNEQFF.

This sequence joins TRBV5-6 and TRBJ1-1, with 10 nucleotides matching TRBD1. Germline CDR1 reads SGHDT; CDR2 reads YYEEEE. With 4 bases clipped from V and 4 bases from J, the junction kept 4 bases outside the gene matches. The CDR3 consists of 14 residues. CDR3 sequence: CASSTGQGTTEAFF. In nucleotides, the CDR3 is TGTGCCAGCAGCACGGGACAGGGGACCACTGAAGCTTTCTTT.

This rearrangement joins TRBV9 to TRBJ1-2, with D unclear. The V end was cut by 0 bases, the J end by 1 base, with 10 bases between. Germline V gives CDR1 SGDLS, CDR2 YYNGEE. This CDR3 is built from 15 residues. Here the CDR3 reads CASSVGGVFNYGYTF. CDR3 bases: TGTGCCAGCAGCGTAGGCGGAGTGTTTAACTATGGCTACACCTTC.

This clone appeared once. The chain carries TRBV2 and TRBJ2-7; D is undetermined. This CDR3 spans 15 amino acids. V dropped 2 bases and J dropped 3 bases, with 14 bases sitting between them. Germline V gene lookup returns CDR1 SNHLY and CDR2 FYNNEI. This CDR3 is CASSEQAAINYEQYF. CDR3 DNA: TGTGCCAGCAGTGAACAGGCGGCCATAAACTACGAGCAGTACTTC.

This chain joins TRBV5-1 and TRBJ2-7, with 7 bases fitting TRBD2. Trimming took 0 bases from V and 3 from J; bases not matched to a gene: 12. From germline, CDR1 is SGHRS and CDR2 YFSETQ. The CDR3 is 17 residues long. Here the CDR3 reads CASSLGGRGTINYEQYF. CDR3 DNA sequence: TGCGCCAGCAGCTTGGGGGGCCGTGGGACTATCAACTACGAGCAGTACTTC. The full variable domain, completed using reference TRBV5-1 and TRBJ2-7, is KAGVTQTPRYLIKTRGQQVTLSCSPISGHRSVSWYQQTPGQGLQFLFEYFSETQRNKGNFPGRFSGRQFSNSRSEMNVSTLELGDSALYLCASSLGGRGTINYEQYFGPGTRLTVT.

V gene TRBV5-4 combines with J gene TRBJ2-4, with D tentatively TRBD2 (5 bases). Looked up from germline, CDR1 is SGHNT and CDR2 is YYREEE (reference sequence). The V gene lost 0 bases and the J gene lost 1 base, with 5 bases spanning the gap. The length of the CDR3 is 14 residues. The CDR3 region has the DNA TGTGCCAGCAGCTTGGGCGGGGCCAAAAACATTCAGTACTTC. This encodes CASSLGGAKNIQYF. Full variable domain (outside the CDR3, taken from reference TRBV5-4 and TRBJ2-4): ETGVTQSPTHLIKTRGQQVTLRCSSQSGHNTVSWYQQALGQGPQFIFQYYREEENGRGNFPPRFSGLQFPNYSSELNVNALELDDSALYLCASSLGGAKNIQYFGAGTRLSVL.

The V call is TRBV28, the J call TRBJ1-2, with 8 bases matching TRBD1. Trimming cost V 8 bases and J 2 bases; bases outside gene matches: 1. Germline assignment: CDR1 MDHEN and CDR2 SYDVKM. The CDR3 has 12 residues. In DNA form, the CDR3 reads TGTGCCAGCCGACAGGGGAACTATGGCTACACCTTC. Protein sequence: CASRQGNYGYTF.

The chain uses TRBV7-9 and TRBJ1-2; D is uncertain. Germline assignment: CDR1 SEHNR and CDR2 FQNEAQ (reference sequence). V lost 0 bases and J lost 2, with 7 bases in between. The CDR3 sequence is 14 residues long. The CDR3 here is CASSLATANYGYTF. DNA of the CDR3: TGTGCCAGCAGCTTAGCAACGGCGAACTATGGCTACACCTTC.

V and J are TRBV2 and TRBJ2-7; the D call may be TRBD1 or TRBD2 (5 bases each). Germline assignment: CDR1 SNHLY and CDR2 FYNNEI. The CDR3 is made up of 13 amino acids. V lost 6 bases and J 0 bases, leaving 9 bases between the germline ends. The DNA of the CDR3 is TGTGCCAGCAGGGGGACGGGCTCCTACGAGCAGTACTTC. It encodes CASRGTGSYEQYF. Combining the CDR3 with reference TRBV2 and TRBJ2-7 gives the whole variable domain EPEVTQTPSHQVTQMGQEVILRCVPISNHLYFYWYRQILGQKVEFLVSFYNNEISEKSEIFDDQFSVERPDGSNFTLKIRSTKLEDSAMYFCASRGTGSYEQYFGPGTRLTVT.

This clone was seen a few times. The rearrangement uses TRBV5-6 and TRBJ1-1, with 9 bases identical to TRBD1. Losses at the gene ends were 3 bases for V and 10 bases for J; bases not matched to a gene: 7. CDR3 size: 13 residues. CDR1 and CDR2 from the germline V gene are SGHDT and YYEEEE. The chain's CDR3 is CASSSYRGLVAFF. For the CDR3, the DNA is TGTGCCAGCAGCTCCTACAGGGGGCTGGTAGCTTTCTTT.

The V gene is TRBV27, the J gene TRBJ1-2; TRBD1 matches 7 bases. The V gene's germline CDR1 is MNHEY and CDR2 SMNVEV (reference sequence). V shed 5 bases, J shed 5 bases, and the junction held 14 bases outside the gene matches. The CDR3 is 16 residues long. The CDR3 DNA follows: TGTGCCAGCAGTAGAATCGGACAGGCTAATCGTTATGGCTACACCTTC. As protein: CASSRIGQANRYGYTF.

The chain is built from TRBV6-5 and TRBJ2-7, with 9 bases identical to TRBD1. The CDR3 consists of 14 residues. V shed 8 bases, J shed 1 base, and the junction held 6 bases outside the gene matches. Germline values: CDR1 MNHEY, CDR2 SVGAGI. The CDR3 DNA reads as TGTGCCAGCCGGTTGGGACAGGGATCCTACGAGCAGTACTTC. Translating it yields CASRLGQGSYEQYF.

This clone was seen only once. The CDR3 DNA reads as TGCGCCAGCAGCTCGCTGACGGGTGGCGACACTGAAGCTTTCTTT. As protein: CASSSLTGGDTEAFF. The chain uses TRBV5-1 and TRBJ1-1; D is undetermined. Germline CDR1 reads SGHRS; CDR2 reads YFSETQ. This CDR3 is 15 amino acids long. V lost 3 bases to trimming and J lost 3 bases, with 15 bases between them.

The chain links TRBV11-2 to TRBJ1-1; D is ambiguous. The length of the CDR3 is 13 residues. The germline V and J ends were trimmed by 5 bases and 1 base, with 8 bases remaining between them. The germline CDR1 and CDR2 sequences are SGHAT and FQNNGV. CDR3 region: CASSPSENTEAFF. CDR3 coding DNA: TGTGCCAGCAGCCCCTCAGAGAACACTGAAGCTTTCTTT.

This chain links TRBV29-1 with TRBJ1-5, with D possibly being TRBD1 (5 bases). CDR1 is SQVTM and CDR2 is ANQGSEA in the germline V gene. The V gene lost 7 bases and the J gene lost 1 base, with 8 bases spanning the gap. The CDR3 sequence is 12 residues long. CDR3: CSGGDSNQPQHF. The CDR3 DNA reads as TGCAGCGGAGGGGACAGCAATCAGCCCCAGCATTTT.